These 27 T cell receptor beta chains were all obtained from the same sample, sequenced in a study of identical twins. TCRdb reanalysed the 5' RACE reads using MiXCR and keeps one entry per CDR3 protein. Found here are about 890,000 distinct CDR3 sequences, around an eighth of them singletons; the top ten hold about 1.5%. The same data also went into a second study, on yellow fever vaccine responses in identical twins.

The sequencing input was PBMCs. Receptors originate from a woman between 18 and 29 years old in good health.

The chain links TRBV4-1 to TRBJ1-2; a possible D gene is TRBD1 (5 bases). The CDR3 sequence is 13 residues long. CDR1 is MGHRA and CDR2 is YSYEKL in the germline V gene. The V gene lost 9 bases and the J gene lost 4 bases, with 15 bases spanning the gap. This chain's CDR3 is CASGQGGRYGYTF. The CDR3 nucleotides are TGCGCCAGTGGGCAGGGCGGACGCTATGGCTACACCTTC.

This clonotype was detected a few times. The rearrangement links TRBV6-1 to TRBJ1-6, with D maybe TRBD1 (6 bases). V lost 6 bases and J lost 2, with 14 bases in between. Germline V gene data show CDR1 as MNHNS and CDR2 as SASEGT. The CDR3 totals 16 residues. CDR3 in amino acids: CASRGEQGTYNSPLHF. DNA for the CDR3: TGTGCCAGCAGGGGGGAGCAGGGGACCTATAATTCACCCCTCCACTTT.

In its sample, this clonotype was seen many times. The V and J genes are TRBV24-1 and TRBJ2-7, with D perhaps matching TRBD1 or TRBD2 (5 bases each). V lost 8 bases and J 3 bases, leaving 13 bases between the germline ends. The CDR3 consists of 13 residues. Per the germline V gene, CDR1 is KGHDR and CDR2 is SFDVKD. As DNA, the CDR3 is TGTGCCACCAATGGCCGGGACCACTACGAGCAGTACGTC. Residues: CATNGRDHYEQYV.

This clonotype was detected many times. V gene TRBV3-1 combines with J gene TRBJ2-3, with 8 bases identical to TRBD2. This CDR3 spans 15 amino acids. From germline, CDR1 is LGHDT and CDR2 YNNKEL (reference sequence). V lost 1 base and J lost 5; bases outside the gene matches: 5. Written as DNA, the CDR3 is TGTGCCAGCAGCCAAGTCGGGGGGGCCCAAGATACGCAGTATTTT. Translated: CASSQVGGAQDTQYF.

CDR3 in amino acids: CASSQDRRNIQYF. CDR3 bases: TGCGCCAGCAGCCAAGACCGAAGAAACATTCAGTACTTC. The chain joins TRBV4-1 to TRBJ2-4; D is undetermined. The CDR3 covers 13 residues. The V end lost 0 bases, the J end lost 6 bases, and 6 bases lay between the germline ends. Germline V gives CDR1 MGHRA, CDR2 YSYEKL.

A remark on this clonotype: One end of the junction varies from germline; a read error may be responsible. V usage is TRBV5-5 and J usage is TRBJ2-1, with unresolved D. CDR1 and CDR2 from the germline V gene are SGHKS and YYEKEE (reference sequence). The CDR3 has 14 amino acids. CDR3 in amino acids: CVSSLVTDPHEQFF. DNA for the CDR3: TGTGTCAGCAGCTTGGTCACCGACCCTCATGAGCAGTTCTTC. Based on the CDR3 plus reference TRBV5-5 and TRBJ2-1, the full variable domain is DAGVTQSPTHLIKTRGQQVTLRCSPISGHKSVSWYQQVLGQGPQFIFQYYEKEERGRGNFPDRFSARQFPNYSSELNVNALLLGDSALYLCVSSLVTDPHEQFFGPGTRLTVL.

This clonotype was counted ten times or more. In DNA, the CDR3 is TGCAGCGCAAGGGACCCGCTCTCTGGAAACACCATATATTTT. Its protein is CSARDPLSGNTIYF. The chain uses TRBV20-1 and TRBJ1-3, with TRBD1 as a possible D gene (5 bases). The CDR3 consists of 14 residues. Germline V gives CDR1 DFQATT, CDR2 SNEGSKA (reference sequence).

This chain joins TRBV28 and TRBJ2-2; TRBD1 or TRBD2 may be the D gene (5 bases each). The CDR3 sequence is 16 residues long. V dropped 2 bases and J dropped 2 bases, with 12 bases sitting between them. Germline CDR1 is MDHEN and CDR2 is SYDVKM. The CDR3 DNA reads as TGTGCCAGCAGTTTACCCCAGGGAGTTAACACCGGGGAGCTGTTTTTT. It encodes CASSLPQGVNTGELFF.

The V gene is TRBV12-3 or TRBV12-4, the J gene TRBJ1-1; no reliable D call. The germline V and J ends were trimmed by 5 bases and 9 bases, with 19 bases remaining between them. The CDR3 is 14 amino acids. CDR3 in DNA: TGTGCCAGCAGTCCCGCCGGGAGCAACAAGAAAGCTTTCTTT. Residues: CASSPAGSNKKAFF.

This clonotype occurred a few times. The rearrangement uses TRBV3-1 and TRBJ2-5; 11 positions agree with TRBD2. CDR3 length equals 15 residues. Germline V CDR1 and CDR2: LGHDT, YNNKEL (reference sequence). With V trimmed by 2 bases and J by 5 bases, 4 bases remained unmatched. CDR3 amino acids: CASSQLAGGRETQYF. The CDR3 DNA sequence: TGTGCCAGCAGCCAACTAGCGGGGGGTAGGGAGACCCAGTACTTC.

This clonotype has a handful of counts. The V gene is TRBV2, the J gene TRBJ2-2; 7 bases map to TRBD1. V shed 7 bases, J shed 6 bases, and the junction held 11 bases outside the gene matches. Germline CDR1 is SNHLY and CDR2 is FYNNEI. The CDR3 loop spans 15 amino acids. The CDR3 sequence: CASMGRGPTAGELFF. The CDR3 DNA sequence: TGTGCCAGCATGGGAAGGGGGCCGACGGCCGGGGAGCTGTTTTTT.

This clonotype was picked up a small number of times. This sequence joins TRBV7-9 and TRBJ2-3; 8 bases agree with TRBD1. Germline assignment: CDR1 SEHNR and CDR2 FQNEAQ (reference sequence). The J segment lost 4 bases and the V segment lost 7 bases, leaving 7 bases of the junction unmatched. The CDR3 runs to 14 residues. CDR3 in amino acids: CASNPGGASDTQYF. DNA of the CDR3: TGTGCCAGCAACCCAGGGGGCGCGTCAGATACGCAGTATTTT.

V and J are TRBV5-5 and TRBJ1-2, with a possible D match to TRBD1 (6 bases). The CDR3 spans 13 residues. Germline lookup yields CDR1 SGHKS and CDR2 YYEKEE (reference sequence). V was trimmed by 3 bases and J by 1 base, leaving 7 bases between them. CDR3 in amino acids: CASSSGVNYGYTF. The CDR3 DNA reads TGTGCCAGCAGCTCAGGGGTTAACTATGGCTACACCTTC.

This clonotype occurred a few times. The genes are TRBV6-1 and TRBJ1-1, with D tentatively TRBD1 (5 bases). Germline-derived CDR1 and CDR2 are MNHNS and SASEGT. This CDR3 is built from 15 residues. The V and J ends lost 3 bases and 1 base respectively, with 12 bases between them. The CDR3 coding sequence is TGTGCCAGCAGTGAGACAGTATACCAGAACACTGAAGCTTTCTTT. Its translation: CASSETVYQNTEAFF.

This clonotype was seen only a few times. V gene TRBV18 combines with J gene TRBJ2-3; perhaps TRBD1 as D (6 bases). Germline lookup yields CDR1 KGHSH and CDR2 LQKENI. CDR3 size: 15 residues. V lost 0 bases and J 5 bases, leaving 12 bases between the germline ends. The CDR3 DNA sequence: TGTGCCAGCTCACCACCGGCCAGGGGCAGAGATACGCAGTATTTT. This encodes CASSPPARGRDTQYF.

The chain joins TRBV21-1 to TRBJ2-1; the table's TRBD1 call for D was not verified on the DNA. TRBV21-1 is marked as a pseudogene. The CDR3 has 13 residues. CDR3 nucleotides: TGTGCCAGCAGCCACAGGGGGCGAATTGAGCAGTTCTTC. Its translation: CASSHRGRIEQFF.

This clonotype appeared a few times. The V gene is TRBV24-1, the J gene TRBJ2-7, with TRBD1 identical over 8 bases. CDR1 and CDR2 from the germline V gene are KGHDR and SFDVKD. V dropped 7 bases and J dropped 2; count of bases not matched to a gene: 6. This CDR3 is 14 amino acids long. The CDR3 DNA follows: TGTGCCACCAGCCCCGGGACAGGACCCTACGAGCAGTACTTC. Its protein is CATSPGTGPYEQYF.

This clonotype was seen many times. The DNA for the CDR3 is TGCGCCAGCAGCCAAGATGGGAATGAGCAGTTCTTC. Its protein is CASSQDGNEQFF. This chain connects TRBV4-1 to TRBJ2-1; D remains unclear. V dropped 0 bases and J dropped 7 bases, with 4 bases sitting between them. There are 12 residues in the CDR3. Looked up from germline, CDR1 is MGHRA and CDR2 is YSYEKL.

This clonotype came up a few times. V is TRBV7-9 and J is TRBJ2-1, with TRBD1 matching 8 bases. The germline CDR1 and CDR2 sequences are SEHNR and FQNEAQ (reference sequence). The V and J ends lost 2 bases and 5 bases, in that order; junction bases with no gene match: 2. The CDR3 sequence is 14 residues long. The CDR3: CASSLTGGHNEQFF. As DNA, the CDR3 is TGTGCCAGCAGCTTAACAGGGGGGCACAATGAGCAGTTCTTC.

The chain joins TRBV29-1 to TRBJ1-1, with a possible D match to TRBD1 (5 bases). Germline V gives CDR1 SQVTM, CDR2 ANQGSEA. The CDR3 consists of 11 residues. V shed 8 bases and J shed 6 bases, with 13 bases lying between them. The CDR3 DNA sequence: TGCAGCCCTCGGAAGGGGCCTGAAGCTTTCTTT. As protein: CSPRKGPEAFF.

This chain uses TRBV23-1 with TRBJ1-2; 9 positions agree with TRBD1. TRBV23-1 is marked as an open reading frame, function uncertain. V was pared by 0 bases and J by 9 bases, with 11 bases of the junction left unmatched. The CDR3 runs 16 residues. CDR3 DNA: TGCGCCAGCAGTCAATCTCCCCTCCGGGACAGGGTGTGCTACACCTTC. This encodes CASSQSPLRDRVCYTF.

This clonotype was recorded a few times. The CDR3 DNA is TGTGCCATCAGGAGGGACAGGTCCACAGATACGCAGTATTTT. The encoded protein is CAIRRDRSTDTQYF. The gene calls are TRBV10-3 and TRBJ2-3; 8 bases match TRBD1. The V gene's germline CDR1 is ENHRY and CDR2 SYGVKD. Losses at the gene ends were 6 bases for V and 2 bases for J; bases not matched to a gene: 4. CDR3 length: 14 residues.

A few counts support this clonotype. The chain recombines TRBV5-1 with TRBJ2-7; 8 bases map to TRBD2. Germline CDR1 is SGHRS and CDR2 is YFSETQ. V shed 0 bases and J 0 bases; nucleotides not matched to a gene: 8. The CDR3 consists of 17 residues. In nucleotides, the CDR3 is TGCGCCAGCAGCTTGGTCAAAGCGGGAGAGGCCTCCTACGAGCAGTACTTC. Translated, it gives CASSLVKAGEASYEQYF.

The table lists this clonotype with many counts. The CDR3 loop is CASSSSGGNTIYF. DNA for the CDR3: TGCGCCAGCAGCTCATCGGGAGGAAACACCATATATTTT. The rearrangement links TRBV5-1 to TRBJ1-3; D unresolved. CDR1 and CDR2 (germline): SGHRS, YFSETQ. Trimming pared 3 bases from V and 4 bases from J, leaving 8 bases between. The CDR3 runs 13 residues.

The CDR3 sequence: CSARAPGVEASNEQFF. DNA for the CDR3: TGCAGTGCTAGAGCGCCCGGAGTCGAAGCAAGCAATGAGCAGTTCTTC. V gene TRBV20-1 combines with J gene TRBJ2-1; D gene unclear. Looked up from germline, CDR1 is DFQATT and CDR2 is SNEGSKA (reference sequence). V lost 1 base, J lost 6 bases, and 19 bases lay in between. The CDR3 has 16 amino acids.

In its sample, this clonotype was seen a few times. CDR3 sequence (DNA): TGCGCCAGCGACAGGGGACAGGGGGGCTCCTACAATGAGCAGTTCTTC. Encoded protein: CASDRGQGGSYNEQFF. The J gene is TRBJ2-1, the V gene TRBV5-1, with 11 nucleotides matching TRBD1. The CDR3 is made up of 16 amino acids. Germline lookup yields CDR1 SGHRS and CDR2 YFSETQ. V trimming: 7 bases; J trimming: 0 bases; junction bases outside the gene matches: 6.

In DNA form, the CDR3 reads TGTGCCAGCAGTCAACCGGGGGGGCTGACCTACAATGAGCAGTTCTTC. It encodes CASSQPGGLTYNEQFF. The gene calls are TRBV6-1 and TRBJ2-1, with TRBD2 matching 8 bases. Germline lookup yields CDR1 MNHNS and CDR2 SASEGT. Trimming removed 5 bases from V and 2 bases from J; junction bases left unmatched: 8. There are 16 residues in the CDR3.